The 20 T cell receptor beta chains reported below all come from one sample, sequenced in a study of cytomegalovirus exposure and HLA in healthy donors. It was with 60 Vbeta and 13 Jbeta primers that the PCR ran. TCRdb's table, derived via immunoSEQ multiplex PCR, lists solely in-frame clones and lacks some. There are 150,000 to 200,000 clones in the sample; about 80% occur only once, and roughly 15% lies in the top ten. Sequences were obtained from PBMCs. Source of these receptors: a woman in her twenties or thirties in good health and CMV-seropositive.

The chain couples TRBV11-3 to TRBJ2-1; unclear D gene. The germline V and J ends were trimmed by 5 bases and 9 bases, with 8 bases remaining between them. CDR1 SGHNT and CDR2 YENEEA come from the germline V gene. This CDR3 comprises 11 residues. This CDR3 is CASSLSGEQFF. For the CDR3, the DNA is TGTGCCAGCAGCCTGAGTGGTGAGCAGTTCTTC. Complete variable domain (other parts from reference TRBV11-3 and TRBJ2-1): EAGVVQSPRYKIIEKKQPVAFWCNPISGHNTLYWYLQNLGQGPELLIRYENEEAVDDSQLPKDRFSAERLKGVDSTLKIQPAELGDSAVYLCASSLSGEQFFGPGTRLTVL.

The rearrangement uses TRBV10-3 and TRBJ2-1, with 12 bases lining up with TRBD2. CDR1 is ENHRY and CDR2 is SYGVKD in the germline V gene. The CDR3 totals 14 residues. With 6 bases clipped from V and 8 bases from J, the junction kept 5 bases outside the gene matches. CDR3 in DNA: TGTGCCATCAGCCCTAGCGGGGGGGACTATGAGCAGTTCTTC. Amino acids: CAISPSGGDYEQFF.

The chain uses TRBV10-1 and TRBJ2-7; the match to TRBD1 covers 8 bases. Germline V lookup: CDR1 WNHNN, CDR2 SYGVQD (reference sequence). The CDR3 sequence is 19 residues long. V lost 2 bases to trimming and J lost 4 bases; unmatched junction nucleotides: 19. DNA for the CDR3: TGCGCCAGCAGTGAGGCATTCGAGAACAGACAGGGGAAGATTTACGAGCAGTACTTC. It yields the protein CASSEAFENRQGKIYEQYF.

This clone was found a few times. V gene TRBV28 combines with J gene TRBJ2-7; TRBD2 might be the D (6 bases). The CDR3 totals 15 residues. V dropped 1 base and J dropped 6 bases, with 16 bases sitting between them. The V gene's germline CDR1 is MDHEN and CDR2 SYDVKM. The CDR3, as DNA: TGTGCCAGCAGTTTATTGGGGGGAGGCCCAAGCGAGCAGTACTTC. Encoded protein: CASSLLGGGPSEQYF.

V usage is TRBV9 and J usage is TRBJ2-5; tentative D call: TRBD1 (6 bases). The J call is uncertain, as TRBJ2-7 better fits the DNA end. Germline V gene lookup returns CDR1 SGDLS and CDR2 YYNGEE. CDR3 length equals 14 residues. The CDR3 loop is CASSANPGAYEQYF. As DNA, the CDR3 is TGTGCCAGCAGCGCAAACCCAGGGGCCTACGAGCAGTACTTC.

This chain's CDR3 is CASSSGLAGGITDTQYF. The DNA for the CDR3 is TGTGCCAGCAGCTCCGGACTAGCGGGAGGGATAACAGATACGCAGTATTTT. The chain joins TRBV11-2 to TRBJ2-3; TRBD2 matches at 15 bases. There are 17 residues in the CDR3. Germline assignment: CDR1 SGHAT and CDR2 FQNNGV. Unmatched junction bases numbered 5, after V lost 4 bases and J lost 3 bases.

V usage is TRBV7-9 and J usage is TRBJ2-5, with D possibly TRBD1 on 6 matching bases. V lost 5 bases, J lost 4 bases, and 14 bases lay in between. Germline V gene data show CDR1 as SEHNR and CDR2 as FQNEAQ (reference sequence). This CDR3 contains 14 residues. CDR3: CASSPFQGLETQYF. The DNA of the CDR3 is TGTGCCAGCAGCCCCTTTCAGGGGTTAGAGACCCAGTACTTC.

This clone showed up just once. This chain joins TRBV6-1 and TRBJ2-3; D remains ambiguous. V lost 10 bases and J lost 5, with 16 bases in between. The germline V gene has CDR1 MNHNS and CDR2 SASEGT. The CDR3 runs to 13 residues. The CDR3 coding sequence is TGTGCCACCTCAAGGTCCCAGGAAGATACGCAGTATTTT. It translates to CATSRSQEDTQYF.

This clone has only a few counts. CDR3 sequence (DNA): TGTGCCATCAGTGGAGGGGGCCTGGCCTACGAGCAGTACTTC. This codes for CAISGGGLAYEQYF. This chain uses TRBV10-3 with TRBJ2-5, with 7 positions matching TRBD1. The end of the DNA aligns better with TRBJ2-7, so the J call may be wrong. Germline loops: CDR1 ENHRY, CDR2 SYGVKD. This CDR3 spans 14 amino acids.

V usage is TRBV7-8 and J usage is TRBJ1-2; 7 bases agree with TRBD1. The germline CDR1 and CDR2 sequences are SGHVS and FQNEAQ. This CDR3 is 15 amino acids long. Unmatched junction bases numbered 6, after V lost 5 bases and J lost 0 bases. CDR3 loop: CASSREGQPNYGYTF. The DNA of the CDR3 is TGTGCCAGCAGCAGAGAGGGACAGCCTAACTATGGCTACACCTTC.

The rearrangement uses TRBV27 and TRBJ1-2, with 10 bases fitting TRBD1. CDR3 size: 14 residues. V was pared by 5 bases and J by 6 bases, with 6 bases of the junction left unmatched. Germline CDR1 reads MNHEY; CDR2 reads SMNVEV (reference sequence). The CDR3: CASSGGQGHHGYTF. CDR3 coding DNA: TGTGCCAGCAGTGGGGGACAGGGGCATCATGGCTACACCTTC.

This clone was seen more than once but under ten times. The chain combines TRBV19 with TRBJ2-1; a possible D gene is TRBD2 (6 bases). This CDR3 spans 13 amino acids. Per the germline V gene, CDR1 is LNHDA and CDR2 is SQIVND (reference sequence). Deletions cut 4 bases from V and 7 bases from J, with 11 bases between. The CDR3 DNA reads TGTGCCAGTAGTAGTCGCCGGGGGAATGAGCAGTTCTTC. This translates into CASSSRRGNEQFF.

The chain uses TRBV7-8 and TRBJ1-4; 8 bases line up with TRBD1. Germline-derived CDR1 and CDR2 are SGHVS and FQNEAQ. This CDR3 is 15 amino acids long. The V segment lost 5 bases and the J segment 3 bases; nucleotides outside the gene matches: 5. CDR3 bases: TGTGCCAGCAGCCCCAGGGGGCAGGCTAATGAAAAACTGTTTTTT. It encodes CASSPRGQANEKLFF.

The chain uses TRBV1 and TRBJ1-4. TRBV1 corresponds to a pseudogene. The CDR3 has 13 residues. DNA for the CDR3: TGCACCAGCAACCAAGGGGAGGGACGAAAACTGTTTTTT. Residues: CTSNQGEGRKLFF.

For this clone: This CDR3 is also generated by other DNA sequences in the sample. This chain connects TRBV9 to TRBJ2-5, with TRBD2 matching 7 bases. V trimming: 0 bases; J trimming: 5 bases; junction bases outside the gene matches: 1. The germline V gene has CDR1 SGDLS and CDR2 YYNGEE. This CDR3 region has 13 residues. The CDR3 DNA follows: TGTGCCAGCAGCGTAGACGGGGGGGAGACCCAGTACTTC. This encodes CASSVDGGETQYF.

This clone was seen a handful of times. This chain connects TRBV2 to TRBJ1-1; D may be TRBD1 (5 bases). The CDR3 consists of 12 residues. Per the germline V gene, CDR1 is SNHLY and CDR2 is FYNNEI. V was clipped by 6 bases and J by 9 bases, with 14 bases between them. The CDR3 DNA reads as TGTGCCAGCAGGGCCGGACAAGGCAAAGCTTTCTTT. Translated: CASRAGQGKAFF.

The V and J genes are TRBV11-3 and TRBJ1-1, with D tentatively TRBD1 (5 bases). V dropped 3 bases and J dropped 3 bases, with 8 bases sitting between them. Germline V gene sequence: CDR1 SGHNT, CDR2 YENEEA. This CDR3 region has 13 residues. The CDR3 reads CASSFTGDTEAFF. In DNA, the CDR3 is TGTGCCAGCAGCTTCACGGGGGACACTGAAGCTTTCTTT.

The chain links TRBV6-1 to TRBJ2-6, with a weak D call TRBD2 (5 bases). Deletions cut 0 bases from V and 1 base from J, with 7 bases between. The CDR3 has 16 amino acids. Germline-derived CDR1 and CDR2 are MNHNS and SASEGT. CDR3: CASSEADWSGANVLTF. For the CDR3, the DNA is TGTGCCAGCAGTGAAGCGGACTGGTCTGGGGCCAACGTCCTGACTTTC.

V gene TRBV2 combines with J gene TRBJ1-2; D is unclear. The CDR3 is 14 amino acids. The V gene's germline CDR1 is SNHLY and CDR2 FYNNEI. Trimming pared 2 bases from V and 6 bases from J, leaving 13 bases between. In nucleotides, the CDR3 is TGTGCCAGCAGTGAAATCGTCTCCCGGGATGGCTACACCTTC. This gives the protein CASSEIVSRDGYTF. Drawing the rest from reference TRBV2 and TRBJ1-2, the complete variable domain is EPEVTQTPSHQVTQMGQEVILRCVPISNHLYFYWYRQILGQKVEFLVSFYNNEISEKSEIFDDQFSVERPDGSNFTLKIRSTKLEDSAMYFCASSEIVSRDGYTFGSGTRLTVV.

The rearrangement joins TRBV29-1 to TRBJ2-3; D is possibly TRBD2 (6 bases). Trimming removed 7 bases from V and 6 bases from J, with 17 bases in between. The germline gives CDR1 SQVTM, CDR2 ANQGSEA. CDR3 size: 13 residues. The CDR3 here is CSGGLSGADTQYF. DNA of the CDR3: TGCAGCGGGGGACTGTCCGGGGCGGATACGCAGTATTTT.